These 10 T cell receptor beta chains share one sample of origin, sequenced in a study of cytomegalovirus exposure and HLA in healthy donors. The study ran its PCR with 60 Vbeta and 13 Jbeta primers. The repertoire was sequenced with immunoSEQ multiplex PCR; TCRdb's copy has only in-frame clones and lacks some. The sample includes approximately 100,000 clones, roughly three quarters of them seen just once. The sample consisted of PBMCs. Receptors originate from a middle-aged woman in good health and CMV-seropositive.

The chain recombines TRBV18 with TRBJ1-2; the D gene is possibly TRBD1 (6 bases). Germline V gene data show CDR1 as KGHSH and CDR2 as LQKENI. The CDR3 spans 15 residues. V lost 5 bases to trimming and J lost 8 bases, with 21 bases between them. The CDR3 sequence: CASSRVAAGDTGYTF. The CDR3 DNA follows: TGTGCCAGCTCAAGAGTTGCGGCAGGGGATACAGGCTACACCTTC.

The chain uses TRBV9 and TRBJ1-2, with 7 positions matching TRBD1. Looked up from germline, CDR1 is SGDLS and CDR2 is YYNGEE. The J segment lost 3 bases and the V segment lost 4 bases, leaving 6 bases of the junction unmatched. This CDR3 is 14 amino acids long. CDR3 sequence: CASSRQGSDYGYTF. CDR3 bases: TGTGCCAGCAGCCGACAGGGATCTGACTATGGCTACACCTTC.

This rearrangement joins TRBV18 to TRBJ2-3, with D perhaps matching TRBD2 (6 bases). This CDR3 is 12 amino acids long. CDR1 KGHSH and CDR2 LQKENI come from the germline V gene. Trimming shortened V by 3 bases and J by 7 bases, and 8 bases separated the two germline ends. The CDR3: CASSPAGNTQYF. In DNA, the CDR3 is TGTGCCAGCTCACCCGCGGGAAATACGCAGTATTTT.

V and J are TRBV2 and TRBJ1-1; D remains unclear. Deletions cut 6 bases from V and 4 bases from J, with 9 bases between. Germline values: CDR1 SNHLY, CDR2 FYNNEI. CDR3 size: 12 residues. The CDR3 reads CASRPPGTEAFF. DNA of the CDR3: TGTGCCAGCAGGCCGCCGGGCACTGAAGCTTTCTTT.

V and J are TRBV29-1 and TRBJ1-2; D remains ambiguous. Germline lookup yields CDR1 SQVTM and CDR2 ANQGSEA. The CDR3 sequence is 11 residues long. Trimming left V 3 bases short and J 3 bases short, with 5 bases between. The CDR3 bases are TGCAGCGTTGAGAGGGACTATGGCTACACCTTC. Amino acid sequence: CSVERDYGYTF.

The CDR3 nucleotides read TGCGCCAGCAGCGTGACTGGACTCTCCTACAATGAGCAGTTCTTC. Translating gives CASSVTGLSYNEQFF. The chain recombines TRBV5-1 with TRBJ2-1; TRBD2 might be the D (5 bases). Germline V gene data show CDR1 as SGHRS and CDR2 as YFSETQ. CDR3 size: 15 residues. Trimming removed 4 bases at V and 0 bases at J, with 11 bases between.

The chain carries TRBV7-3 and TRBJ2-3; TRBD1 agrees at 7 bases. Trimming at V came to 4 bases and at J to 5 bases, leaving 6 bases not matched to a gene. From germline, CDR1 is SGHTA and CDR2 FQGTGA. CDR3 length: 14 amino acids. The CDR3 region is CASSSQGSVDTQYF. CDR3 nucleotides: TGTGCCAGCAGCTCACAGGGGTCAGTAGATACGCAGTATTTT.

The V and J genes are TRBV30 and TRBJ2-4, with 12 bases identical to TRBD1. The CDR3 runs 15 residues. Germline V gene data show CDR1 as GTSNPN and CDR2 as SVGIG (reference sequence). The V and J ends lost 4 bases and 6 bases, in that order; junction bases with no gene match: 7. CDR3 DNA: TGTGCCTGGAATCCGGGACAGGGGGCATCAAACATTCAGTACTTC. Protein: CAWNPGQGASNIQYF.

The chain uses TRBV4-2 and TRBJ2-1, with D tentatively TRBD2 (6 bases). Per germline, CDR1 LGHNA and CDR2 YNFKEQ. V was trimmed by 6 bases and J by 0 bases, leaving 6 bases between them. This CDR3 contains 13 residues. Here the CDR3 DNA reads TGTGCCAGCAGACTAGCCTCCTACAATGAGCAGTTCTTC. Protein sequence: CASRLASYNEQFF.

V and J are TRBV9 and TRBJ1-5; D is ambiguous. From germline, CDR1 is SGDLS and CDR2 YYNGEE. The CDR3 covers 13 residues. The germline V and J ends were trimmed by 0 bases and 7 bases, with 8 bases remaining between them. CDR3 bases: TGTGCCAGCAGCGTAGGAGGGTCGCAGCCCCAGCATTTT. The encoded protein is CASSVGGSQPQHF. The whole variable domain, filled in from reference TRBV9 and TRBJ1-5, reads DSGVTQTPKHLITATGQRVTLRCSPRSGDLSVYWYQQSLDQGLQFLIQYYNGEERAKGNILERFSAQQFPDLHSELNLSSLELGDSALYFCASSVGGSQPQHFGDGTRLSIL.